This entry concerns a single T cell receptor (beta chain). Its antigen is still unknown. The sample originates from a study of CD8 T cells in Susac syndrome. Study conclusions and caveats: Clonal expansion involving Susac CD8+ cells peaked in TEMRA cells and active patients.

It was with random hexamers that roughly 0.5 to 1 ug RNA was reverse transcribed. With immunoSEQ multiplex PCR, TCR beta CDR3 was amplified across 54 Vbeta and 13 Jbeta. TCRdb reprocessed the immunoSEQ multiplex PCR reads with MiXCR, giving one entry per CDR3 protein. The sample holds 100,000 to 110,000 distinct CDR3 sequences, 95% seen once. This CDR3 comprises 15 residues. The germline CDR1 and CDR2 sequences are SGHRS and YFSETQ. Trimming took 0 bases from V and 6 from J, leaving 10 bases between them. The clonotype comes from a human donor with Susac syndrome. Sample: CD8+ T cells from PBMCs. The gene calls are TRBV5-1 and TRBJ1-6; D is unclear. The CDR3 DNA reads as TGCGCCAGCAGCTTGGATGTCGGGAGTAATTCACCCCTCCACTTT. It specifies CASSLDVGSNSPLHF.